This passage covers 13 T cell receptor beta chains from one sample sequenced in a study of shared clonotypes between healthy human individuals. Generated by immunoSEQ multiplex PCR, the TCRdb table keeps only in-frame clones and is missing some. Here the sample spans roughly 2.5 million clones, approximately 92% being singletons. Sequencing was carried out using naive CD4+ T cells sorted from blood. Subset meaning: CD45RA+ positively selected. Source of these receptors: a man younger than 35 in good health.

The rearrangement links TRBV14 to TRBJ1-5; D unresolved. Germline values: CDR1 SGHDN, CDR2 FVKESK. Trimming cost V 1 base and J 7 bases, with 8 bases left between them. The CDR3 covers 13 residues. DNA for the CDR3: TGTGCCAGCAGCCAAGCCTTGGGCCAGCCCCAGCATTTT. Residues: CASSQALGQPQHF.

CDR3 residues: CASSRTSGDNEQFF. The CDR3 DNA is TGTGCCAGCAGCCGGACTAGCGGGGACAATGAGCAGTTCTTC. The V gene is TRBV6-5, the J gene TRBJ2-1, with 12 bases fitting TRBD2. V was clipped by 6 bases and J by 5 bases; unmatched bases: 2. This CDR3 is 14 amino acids long. CDR1 is MNHEY, CDR2 SVGAGI, per germline.

The chain links TRBV27 to TRBJ2-3, with 9 positions matching TRBD1. Germline assignment: CDR1 MNHEY and CDR2 SMNVEV (reference sequence). This CDR3 contains 16 residues. Trimming cost V 4 bases and J 0 bases; bases outside gene matches: 5. CDR3 in amino acids: CASSSTGGRSTDTQYF. Written as DNA, the CDR3 is TGTGCCAGCAGTTCGACAGGGGGACGAAGCACAGATACGCAGTATTTT.

The rearrangement links TRBV11-2 to TRBJ1-5; perhaps TRBD1 as D (5 bases). Germline CDR1 and CDR2: SGHAT and FQNNGV. The CDR3 extends over 13 amino acids. V lost 5 bases, J lost 3 bases, and 8 bases lay in between. The CDR3 DNA follows: TGTGCCAGCAGCAGGGACCTCAATCAGCCCCAGCATTTT. Its protein is CASSRDLNQPQHF.

This clone was seen only once. This rearrangement joins TRBV19 to TRBJ2-3; the match to TRBD1 covers 7 bases. V shed 7 bases and J 0 bases; nucleotides not matched to a gene: 7. The CDR3 totals 15 residues. In germline, CDR1 is LNHDA, CDR2 SQIVND (reference sequence). The CDR3 coding sequence is TGTGCCAGTACCCTGTTGGGACAGAGCACAGATACGCAGTATTTT. Translating gives CASTLLGQSTDTQYF. Combining the CDR3 with reference TRBV19 and TRBJ2-3 gives the whole variable domain DGGITQSPKYLFRKEGQNVTLSCEQNLNHDAMYWYRQDPGQGLRLIYYSQIVNDFQKGDIAEGYSVSREKKESFPLTVTSAQKNPTAFYLCASTLLGQSTDTQYFGPGTRLTVL.

The chain couples TRBV11-2 to TRBJ2-7, with 8 bases matching TRBD1. J was trimmed by 4 bases and V by 5 bases; bases with no gene match: 10. Germline V lookup: CDR1 SGHAT, CDR2 FQNNGV. This CDR3 region has 15 residues. The CDR3 bases are TGTGCCAGCAGCCCTCAGACAGGGGACGGGTACGAGCAGTACTTC. This sequence encodes CASSPQTGDGYEQYF.

The V and J genes are TRBV6-1 and TRBJ2-7; tentatively, D is TRBD1 (6 bases). Germline V gene data show CDR1 as MNHNS and CDR2 as SASEGT. The ends were cut back, 9 bases at V and 6 bases at J, with 15 bases in the middle. CDR3 size: 12 residues. The CDR3: CASVKGVFEQYF. CDR3 DNA: TGTGCCAGTGTAAAGGGGGTGTTCGAGCAGTACTTC.

V gene TRBV1 combines with J gene TRBJ2-3; the table gives TRBD2 as D, unverified against the DNA. TRBV1 represents a pseudogene. This CDR3 is 15 amino acids long. Here the CDR3 reads CTSSQPPGGTDTQYF. The CDR3 region has the DNA TGCACCAGCAGCCAACCGCCCGGGGGAACTGATACGCAGTATTTT.

This chain uses TRBV5-1 with TRBJ2-7; 7 bases map to TRBD2. The CDR3 runs to 14 residues. The trim removed 2 bases at V and 1 base at J, leaving 3 bases unmatched. Germline loops: CDR1 SGHRS, CDR2 YFSETQ. The CDR3 sequence is CASSFRGVSYEQYF. The CDR3 bases are TGCGCCAGCAGCTTCCGGGGGGTATCCTACGAGCAGTACTTC.

This clone was seen only once. V gene TRBV7-9 combines with J gene TRBJ2-3; 16 bases map to TRBD2. V was clipped by 4 bases and J by 3 bases; unmatched bases: 7. CDR1 and CDR2 from the germline V gene are SEHNR and FQNEAQ (reference sequence). This CDR3 has 18 residues. The CDR3 sequence: CASSSPGLAGGLTDTQYF. The CDR3 DNA reads TGTGCCAGCAGCTCACCGGGACTAGCGGGGGGGCTAACAGATACGCAGTATTTT. The entire variable domain, with the rest obtained from reference TRBV7-9 and TRBJ2-3, is as follows: DTGVSQNPRHKITKRGQNVTFRCDPISEHNRLYWYRQTLGQGPEFLTYFQNEAQLEKSRLLSDRFSAERPKGSFSTLEIQRTEQGDSAMYLCASSSPGLAGGLTDTQYFGPGTRLTVL.

The CDR3 DNA reads as TGTGCCACTGGCAGACAGGGCGACCAGCCCCAGCATTTT. It codes for CATGRQGDQPQHF. The V and J genes are TRBV10-3 and TRBJ1-5; TRBD1 agrees at 7 bases. Germline V gene sequence: CDR1 ENHRY, CDR2 SYGVKD. CDR3 length equals 13 residues. With 10 bases clipped from V and 7 bases from J, the junction kept 10 bases outside the gene matches.

The chain has TRBV29-1 and TRBJ1-4; no reliable D call. V was cut by 7 bases and J by 4 bases, with 13 bases left in between. The CDR3 runs 13 residues. Germline V CDR1 and CDR2: SQVTM, ANQGSEA. CDR3 sequence: CSASVGNNEKLFF. The CDR3 nucleotides read TGCAGCGCCTCGGTTGGGAATAATGAAAAACTGTTTTTT.

This chain connects TRBV27 to TRBJ2-3; D remains ambiguous. The CDR3 runs 13 residues. Germline V gene sequence: CDR1 MNHEY, CDR2 SMNVEV (reference sequence). V was pared by 6 bases and J by 4 bases, with 11 bases between. The CDR3 here is CASRPGIADTQYF. The CDR3 DNA is TGTGCCAGCAGACCAGGAATCGCAGATACGCAGTATTTT.